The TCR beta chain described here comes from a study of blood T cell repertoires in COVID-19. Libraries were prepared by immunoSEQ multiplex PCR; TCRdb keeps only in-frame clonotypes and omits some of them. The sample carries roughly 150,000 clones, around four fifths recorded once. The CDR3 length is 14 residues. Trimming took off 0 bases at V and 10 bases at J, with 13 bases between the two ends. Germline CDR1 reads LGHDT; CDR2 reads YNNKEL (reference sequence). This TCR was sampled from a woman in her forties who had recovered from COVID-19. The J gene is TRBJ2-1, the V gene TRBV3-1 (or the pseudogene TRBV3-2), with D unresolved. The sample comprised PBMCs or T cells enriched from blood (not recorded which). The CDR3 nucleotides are TGTGCCAGCAGCCAAGACGTAGCACCATCGGAGCAGTTCTTC. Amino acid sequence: CASSQDVAPSEQFF.